This T cell receptor beta chain is from a study of Ad26.COV2.S vaccination and SARS-CoV-2 variants. Study-wide context: In the study, Ad26.COV2.S was injected intramuscularly once, or twice 56 days apart.

Sample treatment: 15 to 20 received Ad26.COV2.S at low or high dose, single or two shots; roughly five received placebo; per-sample allocation not given. Each sample was drawn 63 days after the first injection (of vaccine or placebo). Study-wide points: Breadth, reportedly substantial, characterized the spike-specific CD8+ and CD4+ T cell responses after vaccination.

Repertoires were generated with immunoSEQ multiplex PCR, while TCRdb's copy carries only in-frame clones and drops some. The data show 350,000 to 450,000 clones, around 83% seen once. Concerning this clone itself: What it binds is unknown.

The V gene lost 2 bases and the J gene lost 11 bases, with 30 bases spanning the gap. The germline V gene encodes CDR1 MDHEN and CDR2 SYDVKM. This CDR3 has 19 amino acids. This specimen consisted of peripheral blood, obtained in a trial of Ad26.COV2.S vaccine versus placebo. This receptor was taken from a person aged 18-60 years who received the Ad26.COV2.S COVID-19 vaccine or a placebo. The chain couples TRBV28 to TRBJ1-4; a possible D gene is TRBD1 (5 bases). CDR3 amino acids: CASSLAGSGVYLSASKLFF. CDR3 DNA: TGTGCCAGCAGTTTAGCGGGTTCGGGGGTCTATCTCTCGGCAAGCAAACTGTTTTTT.